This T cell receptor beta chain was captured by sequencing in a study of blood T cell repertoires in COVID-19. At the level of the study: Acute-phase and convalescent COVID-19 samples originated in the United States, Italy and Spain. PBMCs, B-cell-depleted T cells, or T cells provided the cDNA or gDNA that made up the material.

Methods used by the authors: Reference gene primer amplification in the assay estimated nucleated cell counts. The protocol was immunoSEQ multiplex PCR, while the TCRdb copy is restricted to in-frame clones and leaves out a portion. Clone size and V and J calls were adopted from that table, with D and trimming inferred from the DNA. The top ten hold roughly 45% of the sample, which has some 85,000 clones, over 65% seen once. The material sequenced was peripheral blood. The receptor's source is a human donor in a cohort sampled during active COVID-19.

The CDR3 here is CASSFGQRVETQYF. The CDR3 DNA follows: TGTGCCAGCAGCTTCGGCCAGCGTGTGGAGACCCAGTACTTC. The rearrangement links TRBV5-6 to TRBJ2-5; D remains unclear. CDR3 length equals 14 residues. From germline, CDR1 is SGHDT and CDR2 YYEEEE. V gave up 2 bases and J gave up 5 bases, with 13 bases separating them.